The T cell receptor beta chain under discussion was sequenced for a study of T cell changes during pregnancy in multiple sclerosis. TCRdb's table, derived via immunoSEQ multiplex PCR, lists solely in-frame clones and lacks some. In the table there are tens of thousands of clones, around 92% of which are singletons. The V end lost 3 bases, the J end lost 2 bases, and 8 bases lay between the germline ends. Germline CDR1 is KGHSH and CDR2 is LQKENI. This CDR3 spans 13 amino acids. Specimen: peripheral blood, collected in the first trimester of pregnancy. The V call is TRBV18, the J call TRBJ2-7; D is possibly TRBD2 (6 bases). The TCR sequence derives from a female donor with multiple sclerosis, enrolled in a pregnancy study. The CDR3 DNA sequence: TGTGCCAGCTCACCCGGGAGAGCCTACGAGCAGTACTTC. Its protein product is CASSPGRAYEQYF.